The source of this T cell receptor (beta chain) is a study of blood T cell repertoires in COVID-19. The CDR3 length is 17 residues. CDR1 MNHEY and CDR2 SVGEGT come from the germline V gene. Trimming at V came to 5 bases and at J to 3 bases, leaving 13 bases not matched to a gene. The table came from immunoSEQ multiplex PCR; TCRdb's copy has only in-frame clones and leaves some out. The table lists roughly 70,000 clones, 80% of them singletons. This clone turned up a few times. The sequenced sample consisted of peripheral blood. This clonotype was sampled from a human donor in a cohort sampled during active COVID-19. This sequence joins TRBV6-2 or TRBV6-3 and TRBJ2-7; TRBD2 matches at 10 bases. The CDR3 protein is CASSPQPRASGSYEQYF. In DNA, the CDR3 is TGTGCCAGCAGTCCACAGCCCCGGGCTAGCGGGAGCTACGAGCAGTACTTC.